Listed here is a single T cell receptor beta chain. The antigen remains unidentified. This sample is drawn from a study of brain T cells in children with intractable seizures. Indicated time point: blood from clinic visit 5 months post-surgery; TSC patient then seizure free. Patients received at least one anti-epileptic drug before surgery. CDR1 is SEHNR, CDR2 FQNEAQ, per germline (reference sequence). This CDR3 contains 17 residues. The ends lost 7 bases at V and 0 bases at J; junction bases unmatched: 13. Using immunoSEQ multiplex PCR, the repertoire was profiled, and TCRdb retains in-frame clones only, with some absent. The data show 340,000 or so clones, about 94% seen once. Study-wide results and limits: Patients' HCMV serostatus was unknown; virus specificity rests on CDR3 similarity alone.

Specimen: peripheral blood, collected roughly 5 months after surgery. The receptor comes from a boy under two years old with tuberous sclerosis and intractable seizures. The chain uses TRBV7-9 and TRBJ1-1; 8 positions agree with TRBD1. The CDR3 loop is CASTSDRALTLNTEAFF. The CDR3 DNA follows: TGTGCCAGCACCTCGGACAGGGCCCTTACCCTGAACACTGAAGCTTTCTTT. Filled out from reference TRBV7-9 and TRBJ1-1, the complete variable domain reads DTGVSQNPRHKITKRGQNVTFRCDPISEHNRLYWYRQTLGQGPEFLTYFQNEAQLEKSRLLSDRFSAERPKGSFSTLEIQRTEQGDSAMYLCASTSDRALTLNTEAFFGQGTRLTVV.